The text below deals with one T cell receptor (beta chain). Its target antigen remains unknown. No per-base quality is available; no much larger clone lies one base away. This sample is drawn from a study of blood T cell repertoires in COVID-19 (dated by TCRdb to 2018 to 2020). Describing the broader study: Samples covering the acute and convalescent phases of COVID-19 were provided by collaborators in the United States, Italy and Spain. The dataset comprised deeply sampled blood TCRbeta repertoires from subjects exposed to, actively infected with, or recovered from COVID-19. The repertoires were released in a freely available public database meant as a resource for research on the immune response to SARS-CoV-2. The samples were drawn from two sources: the first 160 participants of the ongoing ImmuneRACE study, and approximately 1,300 subjects contributed by 6 global collaborators. Sample metadata almost always included a de-identified subject ID, COVID-19 status, age in years and sex. Where available, HLA class I and class II types were taken from metadata supplied by the sample provider and were not determined by assay-based typing. The prospective study material was composed of cDNA or gDNA derived from T cells, B-cell-depleted T cells, or PBMCs. General conclusions and limits of the study: The amount of clinical and demographic metadata varied by source and participant and was provided uncurated.

The CDR3 holds 17 amino acids from the cysteine to the phenylalanine. The kept DNA is CDR3 alone, 51 bases in frame from the first base. V is reduced by 6 bases and J by 0 bases, leaving a spacing of 18 bases between them. The germline V gene (reference sequence) supplies CDR1 LNHDA and CDR2 SQIVND. In Seattle, one collaborating source enrolled patients while the infection was active and tracked those patients longitudinally over the course of disease. The collaborating institutions used their own protocols to collect whole blood in K2EDTA tubes. For TCRbeta analysis, collaborators shipped samples as frozen whole blood, isolated PBMCs, or DNA extracted from either of those sample types. TCRbeta CDR3 regions were amplified from genomic DNA using the immunoSEQ Assay, a bias-controlled multiplex PCR. The published analysis was carried out like this. The number of nucleated cells in each sample was estimated by amplification of reference gene primers within the assay. Sequence reads were collapsed and filtered to measure the absolute abundance of every unique TCRbeta CDR3 rearrangement. For each sample, productive Simpson clonality was calculated as the square root of Simpson's diversity index across productive rearrangements. TCRdb took this table from immuneACCESS and kept in-frame rearrangements with V and J called. Such tables lack part of the clones; where checked against another copy, unresolved V genes explain under half of the gap, and the rest is unexplained. D and trimming were read from the DNA, whereas the V and J calls and clone size are those reported in that table. The sample table shows 150,000 to 200,000 clones, and 75% to 85% are seen once. The ten largest clones add up to 8% to 13% of the sample.

Recombination linked TRBV19 to TRBJ1-5; the D region possibly corresponds to TRBD1 (6 bases align). This receptor was obtained from a woman aged 40 to 50 with COVID-19, enrolled during active disease. The specimen sequenced was peripheral blood. The encoded CDR3 is CASSYTGSKHSNQPQHF. The nucleotide sequence is TGTGCCAGTAGCTATACAGGGAGCAAGCATAGCAATCAGCCCCAGCATTTT. The variable domain in full, with residues beyond the CDR3 obtained from the reference TRBV19 and TRBJ1-5 genes, is DGGITQSPKYLFRKEGQNVTLSCEQNLNHDAMYWYRQDPGQGLRLIYYSQIVNDFQKGDIAEGYSVSREKKESFPLTVTSAQKNPTAFYLCASSYTGSKHSNQPQHFGDGTRLSIL.